This entry features one T cell receptor beta chain sequence. The repertoire was sequenced with immunoSEQ multiplex PCR; TCRdb's copy has only in-frame clones and lacks some. The sample carries 100,000 or so clones, 87% recorded once. The sample is drawn from a study of T cell responses to AZD1222 COVID-19 vaccine. This CDR3 has 18 residues. From germline, CDR1 is MNHNS and CDR2 SASEGT. V was cut by 2 bases and J by 4 bases, with 23 bases left in between. The sample here was peripheral blood, taken on day 0 of AZD1222 vaccination. V usage is TRBV6-1 and J usage is TRBJ1-2; D not certain. The sequence came from an adult in good health. CDR3 sequence: CASSEMAGAADPGYGYTF. As DNA, the CDR3 is TGTGCCAGCAGTGAAATGGCCGGAGCCGCGGATCCCGGCTATGGCTACACCTTC.